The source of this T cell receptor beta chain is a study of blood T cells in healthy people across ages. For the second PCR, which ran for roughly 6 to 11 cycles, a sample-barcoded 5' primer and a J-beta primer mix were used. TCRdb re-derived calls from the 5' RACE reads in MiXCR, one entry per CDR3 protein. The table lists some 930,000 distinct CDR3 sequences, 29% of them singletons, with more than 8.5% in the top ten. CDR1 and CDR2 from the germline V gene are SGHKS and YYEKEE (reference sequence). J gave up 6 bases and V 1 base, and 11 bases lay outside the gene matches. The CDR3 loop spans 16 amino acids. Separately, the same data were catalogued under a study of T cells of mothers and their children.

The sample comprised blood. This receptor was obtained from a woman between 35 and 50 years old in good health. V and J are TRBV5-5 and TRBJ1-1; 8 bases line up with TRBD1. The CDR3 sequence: CASSLHQGAGNAEAFF. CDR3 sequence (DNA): TGTGCCAGCAGCTTGCACCAGGGGGCGGGAAACGCTGAAGCTTTCTTT. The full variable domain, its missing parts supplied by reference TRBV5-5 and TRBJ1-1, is DAGVTQSPTHLIKTRGQQVTLRCSPISGHKSVSWYQQVLGQGPQFIFQYYEKEERGRGNFPDRFSARQFPNYSSELNVNALLLGDSALYLCASSLHQGAGNAEAFFGQGTRLTVV.